The clone carrying this T cell receptor (beta chain) was seen repeatedly, ten times or more. Its antigen is not identified. The data derive from a study of T cell repertoires in cytomegalovirus infection. Per germline, CDR1 SGHVT and CDR2 SQSDAQ. The V segment lost 5 bases and the J segment 10 bases; nucleotides outside the gene matches: 11. The CDR3 is 15 residues long. From the reads, TCRdb called clonotypes with MiXCR, one entry per CDR3 protein. The sample carries some 270,000 distinct CDR3 sequences, roughly 21% recorded once. Sequenced here: cultured PBMCs, sampled from culture after CMV antigen stimulation. This TCR came from a human donor in good health (CMV status not recorded). Some clones in this sample may be carry-over from other donors' samples. The chain employs TRBV7-4 and TRBJ2-7; 13 nucleotides line up with TRBD2. The CDR3 here is CASSPGLAGVLGQYF. The CDR3 DNA follows: TGTGCCAGCAGCCCAGGACTAGCGGGAGTTCTCGGCCAGTACTTC.